Included here is one TCR beta chain sequence, with context. The data are from a study of blood T cell repertoires in COVID-19. Study summary: T cells, B-cell-depleted T cells, or PBMCs provided the cDNA or gDNA that served as material.

The CDR3 extends over 15 amino acids. Unmatched junction bases numbered 10, after V lost 6 bases and J lost 3 bases. Germline CDR1 reads MNHEY; CDR2 reads SVGAGI. Under the authors' procedure: Researchers report that nucleated cell counts were estimated from reference gene primer amplification. Sequencing used immunoSEQ multiplex PCR; TCRdb keeps in-frame clones, though not all of them. That table gives V, J and clone size, and the DNA gave D and trimming. The sample records 130,000 or so clones, around 89% being singletons. Material for sequencing was peripheral blood. V and J are TRBV6-5 and TRBJ2-7, with TRBD1 matching 8 bases. The sequence was obtained from a man in his forties or fifties with active or convalescent COVID-19. DNA for the CDR3: TGTGCCAGCAGGTTGCAGGGGGCATTAAACTACGAGCAGTACTTC. Translation gives CASRLQGALNYEQYF.